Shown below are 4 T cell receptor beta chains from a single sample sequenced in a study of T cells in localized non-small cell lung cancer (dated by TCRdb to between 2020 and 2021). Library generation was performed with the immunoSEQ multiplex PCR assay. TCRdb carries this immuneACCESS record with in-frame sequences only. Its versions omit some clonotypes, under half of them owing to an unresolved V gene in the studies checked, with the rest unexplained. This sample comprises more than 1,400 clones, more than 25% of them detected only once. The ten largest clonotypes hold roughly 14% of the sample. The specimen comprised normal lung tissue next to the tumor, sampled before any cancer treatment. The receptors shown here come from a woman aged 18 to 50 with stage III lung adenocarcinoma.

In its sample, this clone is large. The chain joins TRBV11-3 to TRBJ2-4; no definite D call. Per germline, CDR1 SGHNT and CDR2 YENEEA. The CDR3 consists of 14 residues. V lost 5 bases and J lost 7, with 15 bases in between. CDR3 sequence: CASSATPGQNIQYF. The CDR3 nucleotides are TGTGCCAGCAGCGCGACTCCCGGGCAGAACATTCAGTACTTC.

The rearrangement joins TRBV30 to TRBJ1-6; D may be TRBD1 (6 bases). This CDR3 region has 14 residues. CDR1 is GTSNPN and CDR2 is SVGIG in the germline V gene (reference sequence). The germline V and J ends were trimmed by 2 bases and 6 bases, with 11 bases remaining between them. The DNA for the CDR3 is TGTGCCTGGAGTCTCGGACAGTCTAATTCACCCCTCCACTTT. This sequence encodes CAWSLGQSNSPLHF.

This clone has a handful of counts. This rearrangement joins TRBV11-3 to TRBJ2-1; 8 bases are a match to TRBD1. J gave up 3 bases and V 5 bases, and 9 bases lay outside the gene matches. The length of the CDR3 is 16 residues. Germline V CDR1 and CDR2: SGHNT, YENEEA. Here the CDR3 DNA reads TGTGCCAGCAGCCCAGCTGGACAGGGAAACTACAATGAGCAGTTCTTC. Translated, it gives CASSPAGQGNYNEQFF.

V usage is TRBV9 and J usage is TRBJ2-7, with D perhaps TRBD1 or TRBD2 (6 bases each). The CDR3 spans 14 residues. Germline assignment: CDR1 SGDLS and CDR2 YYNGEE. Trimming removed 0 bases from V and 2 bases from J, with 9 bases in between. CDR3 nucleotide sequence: TGTGCCAGCAGCGTAGGGGGGGCCCCCTACGAGCAGTACTTC. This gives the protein CASSVGGAPYEQYF.